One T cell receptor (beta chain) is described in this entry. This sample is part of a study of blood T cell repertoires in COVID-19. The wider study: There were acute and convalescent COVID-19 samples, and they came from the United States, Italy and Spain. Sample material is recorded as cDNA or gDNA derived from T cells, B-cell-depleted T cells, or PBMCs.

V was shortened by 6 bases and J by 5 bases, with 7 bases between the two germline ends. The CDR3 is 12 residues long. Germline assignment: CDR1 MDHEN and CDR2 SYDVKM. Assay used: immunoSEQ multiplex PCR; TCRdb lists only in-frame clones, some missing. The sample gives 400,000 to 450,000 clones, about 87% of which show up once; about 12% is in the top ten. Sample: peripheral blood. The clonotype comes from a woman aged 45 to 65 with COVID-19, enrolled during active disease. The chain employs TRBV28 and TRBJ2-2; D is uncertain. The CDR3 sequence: CASSSVTGELFF. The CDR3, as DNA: TGTGCCAGCAGCTCCGTAACCGGGGAGCTGTTTTTT.